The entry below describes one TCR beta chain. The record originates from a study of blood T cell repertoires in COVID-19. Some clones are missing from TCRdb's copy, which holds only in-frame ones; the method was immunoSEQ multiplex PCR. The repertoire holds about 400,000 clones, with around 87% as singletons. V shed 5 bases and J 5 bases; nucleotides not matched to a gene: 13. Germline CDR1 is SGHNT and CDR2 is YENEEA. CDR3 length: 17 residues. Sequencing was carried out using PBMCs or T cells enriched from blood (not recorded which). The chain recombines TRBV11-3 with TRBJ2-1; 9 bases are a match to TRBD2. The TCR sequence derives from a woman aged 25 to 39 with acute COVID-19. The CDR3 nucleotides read TGTGCCAGCAGCCCCCGGACTAGCGACCTGAAAGACAATGAGCAGTTCTTC. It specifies CASSPRTSDLKDNEQFF.